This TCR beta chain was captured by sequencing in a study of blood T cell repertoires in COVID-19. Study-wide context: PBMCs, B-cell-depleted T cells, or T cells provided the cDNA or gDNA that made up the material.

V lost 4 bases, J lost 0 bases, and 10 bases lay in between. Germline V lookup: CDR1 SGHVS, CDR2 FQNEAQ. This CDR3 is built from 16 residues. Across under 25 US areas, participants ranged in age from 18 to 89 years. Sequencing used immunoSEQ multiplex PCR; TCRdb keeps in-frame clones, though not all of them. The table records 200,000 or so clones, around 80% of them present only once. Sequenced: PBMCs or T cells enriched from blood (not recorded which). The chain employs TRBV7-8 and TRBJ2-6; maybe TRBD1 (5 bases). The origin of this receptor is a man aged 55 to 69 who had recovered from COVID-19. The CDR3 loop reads CASSSYRFSGANVLTF. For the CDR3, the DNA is TGTGCCAGCAGCTCCTACAGGTTCTCTGGGGCCAACGTCCTGACTTTC.